These 8 T cell receptor beta chains were sequenced from one sample in a study of T cells in Graves' hyperthyroidism and ophthalmopathy. Amplification yielded TCR beta CDR3 regions, with RNA transcripts as the source. The HTBI set primed first-round TCR CDR3 RT-PCR. Using its own MiXCR run on the multiplex PCR reads, TCRdb lists one record per CDR3 protein. The profile shows more than 650,000 distinct CDR3 sequences, about 15% of them singletons. Material: blood. The receptors stem from a woman between 18 and 30 years old with Graves' hyperthyroidism.

The chain recombines TRBV24-1 with TRBJ2-1; 7 nucleotides line up with TRBD1. The germline CDR1 and CDR2 sequences are KGHDR and SFDVKD. This CDR3 is 14 amino acids long. Trimming took 3 bases from V and 8 from J; bases not matched to a gene: 6. CDR3 bases: TGTGCCACCAGTGATGCCGGGACAGAATATGAGCAGTTCTTC. Its translation is CATSDAGTEYEQFF.

The J gene is TRBJ1-3, the V gene TRBV5-6, with 7 bases lining up with TRBD1. Germline lookup yields CDR1 SGHDT and CDR2 YYEEEE. The CDR3 length is 14 residues. The junction had 6 bases not matched to a gene; V was cut back by 2 bases and J by 7 bases. The CDR3 protein is CASSFDRVANTIYF. In DNA form, the CDR3 reads TGTGCCAGCAGCTTCGACAGGGTTGCGAACACCATATATTTT.

The CDR3, as DNA: TGTGCCAGTACCCCGACCGTGAGCGGCACTGAAGCTTTCTTT. Translated, it gives CASTPTVSGTEAFF. The chain carries TRBV19 and TRBJ1-1; no clear D. The germline V gene has CDR1 LNHDA and CDR2 SQIVND (reference sequence). Trimming left V 7 bases short and J 4 bases short, with 16 bases between. The CDR3 is 14 residues long. Together with reference TRBV19 and TRBJ1-1, the CDR3 gives the full variable domain: DGGITQSPKYLFRKEGQNVTLSCEQNLNHDAMYWYRQDPGQGLRLIYYSQIVNDFQKGDIAEGYSVSREKKESFPLTVTSAQKNPTAFYLCASTPTVSGTEAFFGQGTRLTVV.

The J gene is TRBJ1-2, the V gene TRBV7-2; D unresolved. Trimming removed 4 bases at V and 4 bases at J, with 13 bases between. Per germline, CDR1 SGHTA and CDR2 FQGNSA. This CDR3 contains 14 residues. CDR3 protein: CASSSQASFYGYTF. The DNA of the CDR3 is TGTGCCAGCAGCTCCCAGGCCTCTTTCTATGGCTACACCTTC.

In this sample, this clonotype turned up a few times. The chain uses TRBV6-7 and TRBJ2-5, with a possible D match to TRBD2 (6 bases). TRBV6-7 is recorded as an ORF, its role being uncertain. V was cut by 5 bases and J by 1 base, with 14 bases left in between. The CDR3 loop spans 15 amino acids. CDR3 bases: TGTGCCAGCAGTCACAACGGACTAACCCAAGAGACCCAGTACTTC. Its translation: CASSHNGLTQETQYF.

This clonotype was recorded many times. The chain recombines TRBV2 with TRBJ1-2; maybe TRBD1 (5 bases). Germline assignment: CDR1 SNHLY and CDR2 FYNNEI. The CDR3 contains 14 residues. Trimming left V 5 bases short and J 4 bases short, with 14 bases between. CDR3 residues: CASSRGLGSYGYTF. CDR3 DNA: TGTGCCAGCAGTCGGGGCCTCGGCAGCTATGGCTACACCTTC.

With respect to this clonotype: Being one base from a much bigger clone, this may be a read error. The chain's CDR3 is CASGLTLAYNEQFF. The CDR3 DNA follows: TGTGCCAGCGGCTTAACTCTCGCCTACAATGAGCAGTTCTTC. The J gene is TRBJ2-1, the V gene TRBV11-2; D is uncertain. Germline values: CDR1 SGHAT, CDR2 FQNNGV. The CDR3 has 14 residues.

In this sample, this clonotype turned up many times. The chain employs TRBV20-1 and TRBJ2-3; 13 bases agree with TRBD2. Germline CDR1 and CDR2: DFQATT and SNEGSKA (reference sequence). The CDR3 is made up of 16 amino acids. V gave up 5 bases and J gave up 0 bases; unmatched junction bases: 5. CDR3 region: CSADPGLAGSTDTQYF. In DNA, the CDR3 is TGCAGTGCTGACCCGGGACTAGCGGGGAGCACAGATACGCAGTATTTT.